The 18 T cell receptor beta chains below all came from one sample that was sequenced in a study of radiotherapy plus CTLA-4 blockade in lung cancer. TCRdb keeps only in-frame clones here, not all; method: immunoSEQ multiplex PCR. The repertoire has approximately 78,000 clones, roughly 75% of them found once; the top ten carry 7% to 8.5%. The specimen was peripheral blood, collected from a patient treated with radiotherapy plus ipilimumab. The receptor set was obtained from a human donor with non-small cell lung cancer who had a complete response to radiotherapy plus ipilimumab.

This chain connects TRBV4-3 to TRBJ2-5; D is perhaps TRBD2 (5 bases). Trimming stripped 0 bases from V and 1 base from J, with 9 bases between. Germline-derived CDR1 and CDR2 are LGHNA and YSLEER. CDR3 length: 15 residues. CDR3 DNA: TGCGCCAGCAGCCAAGATCGAGGGATCCAAGAGACCCAGTACTTC. Its protein product is CASSQDRGIQETQYF.

This clone was observed a few times. The chain has TRBV10-2 and TRBJ2-5, with D possibly being TRBD1 (6 bases). The germline V and J ends were trimmed by 3 bases and 2 bases, with 13 bases remaining between them. CDR1 is WSHSY, CDR2 SAAADI, per germline. The CDR3 length is 15 residues. In DNA form, the CDR3 reads TGCGCCAGCAGTGATTTGGGTACAGGGCAAGAGACCCAGTACTTC. It yields the protein CASSDLGTGQETQYF.

This clone was found a few times. The chain employs TRBV2 and TRBJ1-5; D gene ambiguous. Trimming took off 7 bases at V and 0 bases at J, with 7 bases between the two ends. The length of the CDR3 is 13 residues. Germline CDR1 SNHLY, CDR2 FYNNEI. DNA for the CDR3: TGTGCCAGCAACAGAAATAGCAATCAGCCCCAGCATTTT. Encoded protein: CASNRNSNQPQHF.

The rearrangement joins TRBV2 to TRBJ2-2; 11 bases line up with TRBD2. Germline V gene data show CDR1 as SNHLY and CDR2 as FYNNEI. After removal of 5 bases from V and 1 base from J, the junction contained 3 bases not matched to a gene. CDR3 length: 16 amino acids. The CDR3 DNA sequence: TGTGCCAGCAGTCCACTAGCGGGAGTGAACACCGGGGAGCTGTTTTTT. Protein: CASSPLAGVNTGELFF.

This chain uses TRBV7-2 with TRBJ2-1; the match to TRBD2 covers 11 bases. Germline CDR1 is SGHTA and CDR2 is FQGNSA. The V and J ends lost 5 bases and 6 bases, in that order; junction bases with no gene match: 6. The CDR3 is 15 amino acids. The CDR3 region has the DNA TGTGCCAGCAGCCAGGGACTAGCGGAGAGCAATGAGCAGTTCTTC. Its translation is CASSQGLAESNEQFF.

The chain combines TRBV6-6 with TRBJ2-7; D remains ambiguous. The germline gives CDR1 MNHNY, CDR2 SVGAGI (reference sequence). V lost 4 bases and J lost 7, with 8 bases in between. The CDR3 has 11 amino acids. The CDR3: CASSWADEQYF. Here the CDR3 DNA reads TGTGCCAGCAGTTGGGCGGATGAGCAGTACTTC.

The chain couples TRBV6-5 to TRBJ2-2; TRBD1 matches 9 bases. Germline CDR1 is MNHEY and CDR2 is SVGAGI. CDR3 size: 14 residues. V gave up 4 bases and J gave up 6 bases; unmatched junction bases: 3. The CDR3 reads CASSFGQGSGELFF. The CDR3 DNA reads TGTGCCAGCAGTTTCGGACAGGGGTCCGGGGAGCTGTTTTTT.

This clone was picked up one time. The V and J genes are TRBV7-2 and TRBJ2-3; D not resolved. Germline assignment: CDR1 SGHTA and CDR2 FQGNSA. CDR3 size: 15 residues. Deletions cut 2 bases from V and 1 base from J, with 10 bases between. DNA of the CDR3: TGTGCCAGCAGCTTAAACTTAAGGGGCACAGATACGCAGTATTTT. This gives the protein CASSLNLRGTDTQYF.

The J gene is TRBJ1-2, the V gene TRBV13; D uncertain. With 6 bases removed from V and 4 bases from J, the gap between germline ends came to 15 bases. CDR1 is PRHDT and CDR2 is FYEKMQ in the germline V gene (reference sequence). The CDR3 sequence is 14 residues long. The CDR3 is CASRPRSLGYGYTF. Here the CDR3 DNA reads TGTGCCAGCAGGCCCAGGAGCCTGGGCTATGGCTACACCTTC.

The V call is TRBV5-1, the J call TRBJ2-5, with TRBD2 as a possible D gene (5 bases). Germline loops: CDR1 SGHRS, CDR2 YFSETQ. CDR3 length equals 15 residues. V lost 6 bases and J lost 2, with 17 bases in between. The CDR3 reads CASNRGGSDQETQYF. For the CDR3, the DNA is TGCGCCAGCAACCGGGGTGGAAGTGATCAAGAGACCCAGTACTTC.

The V call is TRBV30, the J call TRBJ1-2; 7 nucleotides agree with TRBD1. Per the germline V gene, CDR1 is GTSNPN and CDR2 is SVGIG (reference sequence). CDR3 length equals 14 residues. Trimming took 3 bases from V and 3 from J; bases not matched to a gene: 7. CDR3 in amino acids: CAWSAGQVDYGYTF. The DNA of the CDR3 is TGTGCCTGGAGCGCCGGACAGGTCGACTATGGCTACACCTTC.

The genes are TRBV10-2 and TRBJ1-5; D gene unclear. Looked up from germline, CDR1 is WSHSY and CDR2 is SAAADI. The CDR3 runs to 14 residues. V shed 6 bases and J shed 4 bases, with 13 bases lying between them. The DNA for the CDR3 is TGCGCCAGCAGGAAACTAGAGCCGAATCAGCCCCAGCATTTT. Encoded protein: CASRKLEPNQPQHF.

V is TRBV10-3 and J is TRBJ1-1, with unresolved D. The CDR3 consists of 11 residues. V lost 8 bases to trimming and J lost 8 bases, with 12 bases between them. Germline CDR1 is ENHRY and CDR2 is SYGVKD. In nucleotides, the CDR3 is TGTGCCATCCGGGTCGGCCCCGAAGCTTTCTTT. It is translated as CAIRVGPEAFF.

This chain links TRBV7-2 with TRBJ1-2; D is undetermined. Germline CDR1 and CDR2: SGHTA and FQGNSA. This CDR3 region has 12 residues. V was shortened by 5 bases and J by 10 bases, with 14 bases between the two germline ends. CDR3 residues: CASSPHQEAYTF. The CDR3 DNA reads TGTGCCAGCAGCCCCCATCAGGAGGCCTACACCTTC.

In the case of this clone: Other DNA sequences in the same sample also yield this CDR3. This chain uses TRBV9 with TRBJ2-7, with 8 bases aligning to TRBD2. The V gene end was trimmed by 3 bases and the J gene end by 1 base; junction bases not matched to a gene: 6. CDR1 is SGDLS and CDR2 is YYNGEE in the germline V gene. The CDR3 extends over 15 amino acids. The CDR3 nucleotides are TGTGCCAGCAGCGGGGGCAGCGGGGGTTCCTACGAGCAGTACTTC. This encodes CASSGGSGGSYEQYF.

V and J are TRBV18 and TRBJ1-5, with TRBD1 identical over 7 bases. V shed 2 bases and J 6 bases; nucleotides not matched to a gene: 19. Germline assignment: CDR1 KGHSH and CDR2 LQKENI. This CDR3 is 19 amino acids long. CDR3 DNA: TGTGCCAGCTCACCAATTCCCTTCGGAGTAACAGGGGACATTCAGCCCCAGCATTTT. It encodes CASSPIPFGVTGDIQPQHF. Looking up the rest from reference TRBV18 and TRBJ1-5 gives the full variable domain: NAGVMQNPRHLVRRRGQEARLRCSPMKGHSHVYWYRQLPEEGLKFMVYLQKENIIDESGMPKERFSAEFPKEGPSILRIQQVVRGDSAAYFCASSPIPFGVTGDIQPQHFGDGTRLSIL.

The chain joins TRBV27 to TRBJ2-1; D possibly corresponds to TRBD2 (6 bases). Germline V CDR1 and CDR2: MNHEY, SMNVEV (reference sequence). The ends were cut back, 5 bases at V and 6 bases at J, with 14 bases in the middle. There are 14 residues in the CDR3. In DNA form, the CDR3 reads TGTGCCAGCAGTCCTAGCGTTCCCCCCAATGAGCAGTTCTTC. Translated, it gives CASSPSVPPNEQFF.

The chain has TRBV29-1 and TRBJ2-7, with TRBD2 matching 8 bases. CDR3 size: 12 residues. Trimming removed 4 bases from V and 6 bases from J; junction bases left unmatched: 5. The germline V gene encodes CDR1 SQVTM and CDR2 ANQGSEA. This CDR3 is CSVAQRGIEQYF. The CDR3 region has the DNA TGCAGCGTTGCCCAGCGGGGGATCGAGCAGTACTTC.